This is a list of T cell receptor beta chains from one sample in a study of cytomegalovirus exposure and HLA in healthy donors. Sequencing used immunoSEQ multiplex PCR; TCRdb keeps in-frame clones, though not all of them. Among over 40,000 clones listed, around 90% were seen once. The source material was PBMCs. The receptors originated from a woman aged 40-49 years in good health and CMV-seropositive. Both conserved end residues are part of each CDR3. The D gene is left open where the match is weak. A row's size may be missing; if present it is once, few, many or a size class.

abundance,v_gene,d_gene,j_gene,CDR3aa,CDR3nt
-,TRBV5-1,-,TRBJ2-2,CASSLELPAAGELFF,TGCGCCAGCAGCTTGGAACTCCCTGCGGCCGGGGAGCTGTTTTTT
-,TRBV19,TRBD2,TRBJ2-7,CASSRLLAGGTYEQYF,TGTGCCAGTAGCCGGCTTCTAGCGGGCGGGACCTACGAGCAGTACTTC
-,TRBV5-1,-,TRBJ1-1,CASSLEPGGGTEAFF,TGCGCCAGCAGCTTGGAACCGGGAGGGGGCACTGAAGCTTTCTTT
-,TRBV2,TRBD1,TRBJ2-7,CASSGQGRGYEQYF,TGTGCCAGCAGTGGACAGGGCCGCGGCTACGAGCAGTACTTC
-,TRBV5-1,-,TRBJ2-7,CASSLFDSYEQYF,TGCGCCAGCAGCTTGTTCGACTCCTACGAGCAGTACTTC
-,TRBV27,TRBD1,TRBJ2-7,CASSLFGTELSYEQYF,TGTGCCAGCAGTTTATTCGGGACAGAACTCTCCTACGAGCAGTACTTC
-,TRBV19,TRBD1,TRBJ2-3,CASGRGWNTQYF,TGTGCCAGTGGCAGGGGGTGGAATACGCAGTATTTT
-,TRBV18,-,TRBJ1-3,CASSPTQGEAGNTIYF,TGTGCCAGCTCACCAACACAGGGTGAGGCTGGAAACACCATATATTTT
-,TRBV18,-,TRBJ2-2,CASSRDSHTGELFF,TGTGCCAGCTCGCGGGACAGCCACACCGGGGAGCTGTTTTTT
-,TRBV6-1,TRBD1,TRBJ1-4,CASSGVGQGGWKLFF,TGTGCCAGCAGTGGAGTGGGACAGGGAGGGTGGAAACTGTTTTTT
-,TRBV5-5,TRBD1,TRBJ1-1,CASSLHGQGTEAFF,TGTGCCAGCAGCCTCCACGGACAGGGCACTGAAGCTTTCTTT
-,TRBV6-5,-,TRBJ2-7,CASSQTSYEQYF,TGTGCCAGCAGTCAAACAAGCTACGAGCAGTACTTC
-,TRBV5-1,TRBD1,TRBJ2-7,CASRAGQGHYEQYF,TGCGCCAGCAGAGCCGGACAGGGCCATTACGAGCAGTACTTC
-,TRBV7-9,-,TRBJ2-7,CASGGAGVEQYF,TGTGCCAGCGGAGGGGCCGGGGTCGAGCAGTACTTC
-,TRBV10-3,TRBD1,TRBJ2-2,CAISEGTGGAHTGELFF,TGTGCCATCAGTGAAGGGACAGGGGGCGCCCATACCGGGGAGCTGTTTTTT
once,TRBV6-4,TRBD1,TRBJ2-7,CASSPQGGQGLYEQYF,TGTGCCAGCAGTCCTCAGGGGGGACAGGGTTTGTACGAGCAGTACTTC
-,TRBV4-1,TRBD2,TRBJ2-1,CASSPLASGSGNEQFF,TGCGCCAGCAGCCCCCTGGCTAGCGGGAGCGGAAATGAGCAGTTCTTC
-,TRBV5-1,TRBD1,TRBJ1-1,CASSPGGNEAFF,TGCGCCAGCAGCCCAGGGGGAAATGAAGCTTTCTTT
-,TRBV25-1,TRBD1,TRBJ2-1,CASSELDEQGTDEQFF,TGTGCCAGCAGTGAATTGGACGAACAGGGGACGGATGAGCAGTTCTTC
-,TRBV7-8,-,TRBJ2-1,CASSLGNGPYNEQFF,TGTGCCAGCAGCTTAGGTAACGGTCCCTACAATGAGCAGTTCTTC
-,TRBV5-1,TRBD2,TRBJ2-3,CASSPPGTSGTDTQYF,TGCGCCAGCAGCCCACCGGGGACTAGTGGCACAGATACGCAGTATTTT
-,TRBV4-2,TRBD2,TRBJ2-1,CASSQVGGGEQFF,TGTGCCAGCAGCCAAGTAGGCGGGGGTGAGCAGTTCTTC
-,TRBV28,-,TRBJ2-2,CASSLHGVGAGHGELFF,TGTGCCAGCAGTTTGCATGGGGTTGGAGCGGGACACGGGGAGCTGTTTTTT
-,TRBV19,-,TRBJ1-2,CASSPTWAGTNYGYTF,TGTGCCAGTAGTCCAACCTGGGCAGGGACTAACTATGGCTACACCTTC
few,TRBV6-1,TRBD1,TRBJ2-7,CASSGTVRGYTYEQYF,TGTGCCAGCAGTGGAACTGTCAGGGGGTACACATACGAGCAGTACTTC
once,TRBV7-9,-,TRBJ2-7,CASLLDSSYEQYF,TGTGCCAGCCTACTGGACAGCTCCTACGAGCAGTACTTC
few,TRBV9,TRBD1,TRBJ1-4,CASSTGQGGANEKLFF,TGTGCCAGCAGCACCGGACAGGGTGGAGCTAATGAAAAACTGTTTTTT
once,TRBV19,-,TRBJ2-1,CASSTHLDRLNEQFF,TGTGCCAGTAGTACCCACCTAGACAGACTCAATGAGCAGTTCTTC
-,TRBV10-3,-,TRBJ2-3,CAISEGGAYTDTQYF,TGTGCCATCAGTGAAGGCGGGGCCTACACAGATACGCAGTATTTT
-,TRBV27,TRBD2,TRBJ2-1,CASSSYGTTNLNEQFF,TGTGCCAGCAGTTCCTATGGGACTACGAATTTAAATGAGCAGTTCTTC
-,TRBV2,-,TRBJ2-7,CASLQGAKTYEQYF,TGTGCCAGCCTCCAGGGTGCGAAAACCTACGAGCAGTACTTC
-,TRBV18,-,TRBJ2-7,CASSPPDSYEQYF,TGTGCCAGCTCACCACCAGACAGCTACGAGCAGTACTTC
-,TRBV6-1,TRBD2,TRBJ2-2,CASSELAGGPGELFF,TGTGCCAGCAGTGAACTAGCGGGGGGGCCCGGGGAGCTGTTTTTT
-,TRBV7-6,TRBD2,TRBJ2-3,CASSPLAGAGDTQYF,TGTGCCAGCAGCCCGCTAGCGGGAGCCGGAGATACGCAGTATTTT
-,TRBV5-1,-,TRBJ2-3,CASSLGQSTDTQYF,TGCGCCAGCAGCTTGGGACAAAGCACAGATACGCAGTATTTT
-,TRBV11-2,TRBD1,TRBJ2-7,CASSLGTGGPSSYEQYF,TGTGCCAGCAGCTTAGGGACAGGGGGACCCAGCTCCTACGAGCAGTACTTC
few,TRBV6-5,-,TRBJ1-2,CASRGHEPSGYTF,TGTGCCAGCAGAGGACACGAGCCTTCTGGCTACACCTTC
-,TRBV11-2,-,TRBJ2-2,CASSSTGELFF,TGTGCCAGCAGCTCGACCGGGGAGCTGTTTTTT
-,TRBV4-1,-,TRBJ1-4,CASSQDRGLVEKLFF,TGCGCCAGCAGCCAAGATCGGGGACTTGTCGAAAAACTGTTTTTT
-,TRBV7-9,-,TRBJ2-7,CASRITGFSYEQYF,TGTGCCAGCAGAATAACAGGATTTTCCTACGAGCAGTACTTC
-,TRBV2,TRBD2,TRBJ2-5,CASSVTSGRPETQYF,TGTGCCAGCAGTGTGACTAGCGGGAGGCCCGAGACCCAGTACTTC
-,TRBV19,-,TRBJ1-2,CASSIAFNYGYTF,TGTGCCAGTAGTATAGCGTTTAACTATGGCTACACCTTC
-,TRBV4-2,-,TRBJ1-2,CASSQDTGINYGYTF,TGTGCCAGCAGCCAAGATACAGGGATCAACTATGGCTACACCTTC
-,TRBV28,TRBD2,TRBJ2-7,CASRTPRGGTYEQYF,TGTGCCAGCAGGACCCCCCGGGGGGGTACCTACGAGCAGTACTTC
-,TRBV6-5,TRBD1,TRBJ1-1,CASSHRGQMNTEAFF,TGTGCCAGCAGCCACAGGGGACAGATGAACACTGAAGCTTTCTTT
few,TRBV30,TRBD2,TRBJ2-2,CAWSIAGATGELFF,TGTGCCTGGAGTATAGCGGGGGCCACCGGGGAGCTGTTTTTT
-,TRBV28,TRBD1,TRBJ2-4,CASSLLQGFDKNIQYF,TGTGCCAGCAGTTTATTACAGGGGTTCGACAAAAACATTCAGTACTTC
once,TRBV18,-,TRBJ2-3,CASSPGSVDTQYF,TGTGCCAGCTCACCGGGCTCAGTAGATACGCAGTATTTT
-,TRBV7-2,-,TRBJ2-5,CASSYPGSETQYF,TGTGCCAGCAGCTATCCCGGGTCGGAGACCCAGTACTTC
-,TRBV5-6,-,TRBJ1-6,CASSLASGEGNSPLHF,TGTGCCAGCAGCTTGGCGTCAGGGGAGGGGAATTCACCCCTCCACTTT
few,TRBV18,TRBD1,TRBJ2-5,CASSPKIDRTGRETQYF,TGTGCCAGCTCACCAAAGATCGATCGGACAGGGCGAGAGACCCAGTACTTC
-,TRBV6-1,-,TRBJ2-1,CASSEALGSGFEQFF,TGTGCCAGCAGTGAAGCATTGGGATCGGGGTTTGAGCAGTTCTTC
-,TRBV19,-,TRBJ1-5,CASSINWGRFQPQHF,TGTGCCAGTAGTATTAATTGGGGGAGGTTCCAGCCCCAGCATTTT
-,TRBV28,-,TRBJ2-7,CASRRQEGSSYEQYF,TGTGCCAGCAGGCGACAGGAAGGTTCATCCTACGAGCAGTACTTC
-,TRBV19,TRBD2,TRBJ2-1,CASSPAGAVYNEQFF,TGTGCCAGTAGTCCAGCGGGAGCGGTCTACAATGAGCAGTTCTTC
once,TRBV6-1,TRBD1,TRBJ1-6,CASRSGTDNSPLHF,TGTGCCAGCAGGTCCGGGACAGATAATTCACCCCTCCACTTT
-,TRBV19,-,TRBJ1-2,CASSSLGAVANYGYTF,TGTGCCAGTAGTTCTCTTGGGGCGGTAGCTAACTATGGCTACACCTTC